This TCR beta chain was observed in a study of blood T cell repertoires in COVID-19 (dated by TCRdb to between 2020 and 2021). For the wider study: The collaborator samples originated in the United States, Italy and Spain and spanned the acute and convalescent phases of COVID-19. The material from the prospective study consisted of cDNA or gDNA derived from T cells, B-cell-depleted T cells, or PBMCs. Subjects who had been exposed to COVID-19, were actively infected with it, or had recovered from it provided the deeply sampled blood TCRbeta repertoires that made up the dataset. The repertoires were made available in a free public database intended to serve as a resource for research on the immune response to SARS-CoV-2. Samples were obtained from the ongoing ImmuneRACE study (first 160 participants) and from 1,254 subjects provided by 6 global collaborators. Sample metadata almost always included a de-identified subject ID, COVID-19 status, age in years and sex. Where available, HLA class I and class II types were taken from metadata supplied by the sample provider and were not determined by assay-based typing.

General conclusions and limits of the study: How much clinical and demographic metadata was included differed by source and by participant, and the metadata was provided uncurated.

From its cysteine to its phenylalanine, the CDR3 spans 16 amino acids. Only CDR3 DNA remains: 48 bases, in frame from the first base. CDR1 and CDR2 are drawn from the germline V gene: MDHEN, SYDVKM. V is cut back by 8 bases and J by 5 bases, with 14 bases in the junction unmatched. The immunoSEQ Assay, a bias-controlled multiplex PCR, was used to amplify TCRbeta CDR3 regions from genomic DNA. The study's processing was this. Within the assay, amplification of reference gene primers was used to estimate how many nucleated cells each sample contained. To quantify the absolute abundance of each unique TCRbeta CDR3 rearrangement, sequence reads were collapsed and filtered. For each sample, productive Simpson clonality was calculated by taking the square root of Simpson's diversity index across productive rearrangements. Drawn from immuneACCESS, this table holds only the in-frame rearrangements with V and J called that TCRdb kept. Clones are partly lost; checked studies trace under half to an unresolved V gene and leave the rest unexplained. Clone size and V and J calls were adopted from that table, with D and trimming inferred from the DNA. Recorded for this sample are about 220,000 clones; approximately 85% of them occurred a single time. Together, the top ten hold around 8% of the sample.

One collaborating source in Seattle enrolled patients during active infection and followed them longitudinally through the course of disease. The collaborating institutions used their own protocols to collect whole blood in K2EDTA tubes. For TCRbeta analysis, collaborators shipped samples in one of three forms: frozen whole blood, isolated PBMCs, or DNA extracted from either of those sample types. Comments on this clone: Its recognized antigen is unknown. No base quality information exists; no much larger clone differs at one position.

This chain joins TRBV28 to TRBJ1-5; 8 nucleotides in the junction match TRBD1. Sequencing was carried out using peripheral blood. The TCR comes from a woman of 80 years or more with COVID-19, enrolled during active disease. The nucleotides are TGTGCCAGCGGTATGTCCCGGACAGGGAGGTATCAGCCCCAGCATTTT. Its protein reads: CASGMSRTGRYQPQHF.